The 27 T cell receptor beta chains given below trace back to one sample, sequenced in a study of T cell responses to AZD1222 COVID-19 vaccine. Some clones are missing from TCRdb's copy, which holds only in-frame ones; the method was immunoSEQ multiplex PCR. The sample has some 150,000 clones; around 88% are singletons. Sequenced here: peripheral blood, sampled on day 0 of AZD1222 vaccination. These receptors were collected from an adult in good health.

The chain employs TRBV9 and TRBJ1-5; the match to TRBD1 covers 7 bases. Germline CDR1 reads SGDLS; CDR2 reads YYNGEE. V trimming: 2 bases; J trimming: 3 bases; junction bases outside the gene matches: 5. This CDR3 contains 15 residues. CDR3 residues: CASSVRDSVNQPQHF. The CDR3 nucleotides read TGTGCCAGCAGCGTCCGGGACAGCGTCAATCAGCCCCAGCATTTT.

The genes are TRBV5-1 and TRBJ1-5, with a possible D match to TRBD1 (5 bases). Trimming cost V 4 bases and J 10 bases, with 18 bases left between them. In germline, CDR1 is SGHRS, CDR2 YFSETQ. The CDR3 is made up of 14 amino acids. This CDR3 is CASSPGWRAEPQHF. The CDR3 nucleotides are TGCGCCAGCAGCCCAGGGTGGAGGGCGGAACCCCAGCATTTT.

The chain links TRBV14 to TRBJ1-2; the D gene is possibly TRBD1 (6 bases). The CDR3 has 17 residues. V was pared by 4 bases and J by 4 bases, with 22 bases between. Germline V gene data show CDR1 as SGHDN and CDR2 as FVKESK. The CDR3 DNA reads TGTGCCAGCAGCCCCTCCCGGGGGGCACCTCAAATCTATGGCTACACCTTC. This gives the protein CASSPSRGAPQIYGYTF.

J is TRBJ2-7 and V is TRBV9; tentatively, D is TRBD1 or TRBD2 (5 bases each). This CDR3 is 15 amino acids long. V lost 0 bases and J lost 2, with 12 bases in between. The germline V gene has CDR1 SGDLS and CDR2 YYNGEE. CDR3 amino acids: CASSVAGGPTYEQYF. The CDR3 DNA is TGTGCCAGCAGCGTAGCTGGGGGTCCCACCTACGAGCAGTACTTC.

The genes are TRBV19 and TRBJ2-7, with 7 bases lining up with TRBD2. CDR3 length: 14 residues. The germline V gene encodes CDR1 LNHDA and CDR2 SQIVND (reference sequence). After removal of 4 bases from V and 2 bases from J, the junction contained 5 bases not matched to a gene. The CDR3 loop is CASSTTGGTYEQYF. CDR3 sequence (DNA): TGTGCCAGTAGTACCACGGGGGGAACCTACGAGCAGTACTTC.

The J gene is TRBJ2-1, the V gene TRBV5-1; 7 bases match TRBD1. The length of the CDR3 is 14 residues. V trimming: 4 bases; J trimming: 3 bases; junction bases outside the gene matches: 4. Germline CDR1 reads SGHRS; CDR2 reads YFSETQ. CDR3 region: CASSKGQDYNEQFF. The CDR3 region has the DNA TGCGCCAGCAGCAAAGGACAGGACTACAATGAGCAGTTCTTC.

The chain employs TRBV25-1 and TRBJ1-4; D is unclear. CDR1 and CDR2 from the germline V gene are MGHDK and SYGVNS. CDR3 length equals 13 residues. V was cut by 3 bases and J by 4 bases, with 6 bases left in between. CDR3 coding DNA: TGTGCCAGCAGTGAGGGAAGTAATGAAAAACTGTTTTTT. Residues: CASSEGSNEKLFF. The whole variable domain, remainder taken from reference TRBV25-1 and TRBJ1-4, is EADIYQTPRYLVIGTGKKITLECSQTMGHDKMYWYQQDPGMELHLIHYSYGVNSTEKGDLSSESTVSRIRTEHFPLTLESARPSHTSQYLCASSEGSNEKLFFGSGTQLSVL.

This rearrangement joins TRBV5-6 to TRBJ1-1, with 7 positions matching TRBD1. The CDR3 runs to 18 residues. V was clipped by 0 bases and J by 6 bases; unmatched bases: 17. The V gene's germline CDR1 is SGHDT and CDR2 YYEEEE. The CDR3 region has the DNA TGTGCCAGCAGCTTGGGTAGCTTGGGCAGGGGGGATGGTTCTGAAGCTTTCTTT. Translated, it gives CASSLGSLGRGDGSEAFF.

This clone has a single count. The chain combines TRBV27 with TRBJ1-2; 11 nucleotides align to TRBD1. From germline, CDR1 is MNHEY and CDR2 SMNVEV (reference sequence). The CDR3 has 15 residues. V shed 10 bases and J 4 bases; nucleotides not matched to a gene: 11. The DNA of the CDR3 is TGTGCCACCTCGGACAGGGGGCGCTTGATCTATGGCTACACCTTC. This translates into CATSDRGRLIYGYTF.

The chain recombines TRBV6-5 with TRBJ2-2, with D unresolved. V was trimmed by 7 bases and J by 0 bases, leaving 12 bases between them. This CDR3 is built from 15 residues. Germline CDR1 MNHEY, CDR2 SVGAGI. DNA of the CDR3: TGTGCCAGCAAACGGGCAGTCGCGAACACCGGGGAGCTGTTTTTT. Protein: CASKRAVANTGELFF.

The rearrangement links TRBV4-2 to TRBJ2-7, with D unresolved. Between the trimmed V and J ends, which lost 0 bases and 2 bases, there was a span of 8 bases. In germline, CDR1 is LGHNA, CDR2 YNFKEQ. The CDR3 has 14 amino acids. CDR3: CASSQDNGPYEQYF. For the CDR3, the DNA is TGTGCCAGCAGCCAAGATAATGGCCCCTACGAGCAGTACTTC.

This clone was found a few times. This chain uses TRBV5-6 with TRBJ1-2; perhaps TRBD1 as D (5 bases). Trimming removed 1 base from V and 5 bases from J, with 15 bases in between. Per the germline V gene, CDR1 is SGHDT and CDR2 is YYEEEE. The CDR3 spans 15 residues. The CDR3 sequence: CASSLKQPGGYGYTF. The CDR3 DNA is TGTGCCAGCAGCTTGAAACAGCCTGGGGGTTATGGCTACACCTTC.

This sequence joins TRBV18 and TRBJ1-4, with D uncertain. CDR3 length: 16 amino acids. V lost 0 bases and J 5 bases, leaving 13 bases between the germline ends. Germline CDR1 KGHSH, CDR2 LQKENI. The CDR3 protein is CASSPPRAERNEKLFF. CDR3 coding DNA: TGTGCCAGCTCACCACCCAGAGCAGAACGAAATGAAAAACTGTTTTTT. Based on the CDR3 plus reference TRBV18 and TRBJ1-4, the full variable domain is NAGVMQNPRHLVRRRGQEARLRCSPMKGHSHVYWYRQLPEEGLKFMVYLQKENIIDESGMPKERFSAEFPKEGPSILRIQQVVRGDSAAYFCASSPPRAERNEKLFFGSGTQLSVL.

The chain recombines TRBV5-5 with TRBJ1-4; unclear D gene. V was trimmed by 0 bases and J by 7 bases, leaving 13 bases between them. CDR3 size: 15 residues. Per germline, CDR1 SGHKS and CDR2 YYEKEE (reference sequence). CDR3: CASSLGPSVGEKLFF. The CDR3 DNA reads TGTGCCAGCAGCTTGGGGCCCTCAGTGGGTGAAAAACTGTTTTTT.

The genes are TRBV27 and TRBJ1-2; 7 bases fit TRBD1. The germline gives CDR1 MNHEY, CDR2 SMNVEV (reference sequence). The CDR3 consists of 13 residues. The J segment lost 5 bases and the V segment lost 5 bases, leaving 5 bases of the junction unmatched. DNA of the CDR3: TGTGCCAGCAGTAGCGACAGGGAATATGGCTACACCTTC. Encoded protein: CASSSDREYGYTF.

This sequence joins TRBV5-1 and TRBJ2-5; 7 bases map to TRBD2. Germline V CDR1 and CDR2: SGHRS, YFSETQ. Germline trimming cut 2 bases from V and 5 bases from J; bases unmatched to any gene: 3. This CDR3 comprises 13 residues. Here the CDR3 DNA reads TGCGCCAGCAGCTTATCCGGGAGGGAGACCCAGTACTTC. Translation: CASSLSGRETQYF.

This CDR3 is CASSPPGQGLPPLPLHF. CDR3 nucleotide sequence: TGTGCCAGCTCACCACCTGGACAGGGGCTCCCTCCCTTACCCCTCCACTTT. V and J are TRBV18 and TRBJ1-6; TRBD1 matches at 9 bases. Per the germline V gene, CDR1 is KGHSH and CDR2 is LQKENI. The CDR3 has 17 amino acids. With V trimmed by 0 bases and J by 12 bases, 12 bases remained unmatched.

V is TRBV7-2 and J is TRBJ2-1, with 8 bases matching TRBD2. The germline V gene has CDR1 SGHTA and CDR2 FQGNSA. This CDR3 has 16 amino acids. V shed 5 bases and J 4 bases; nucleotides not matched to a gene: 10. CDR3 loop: CASSLLGLGKYNEQFF. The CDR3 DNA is TGTGCCAGCAGCCTCCTGGGACTAGGGAAATACAATGAGCAGTTCTTC.

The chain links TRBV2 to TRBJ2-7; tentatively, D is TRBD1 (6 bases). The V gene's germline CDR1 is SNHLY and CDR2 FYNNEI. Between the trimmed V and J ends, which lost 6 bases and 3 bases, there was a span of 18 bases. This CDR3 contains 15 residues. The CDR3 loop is CASSRTDLPLYEQYF. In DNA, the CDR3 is TGTGCCAGCAGCCGGACAGACCTGCCCCTCTACGAGCAGTACTTC. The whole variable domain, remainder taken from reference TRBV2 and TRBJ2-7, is EPEVTQTPSHQVTQMGQEVILRCVPISNHLYFYWYRQILGQKVEFLVSFYNNEISEKSEIFDDQFSVERPDGSNFTLKIRSTKLEDSAMYFCASSRTDLPLYEQYFGPGTRLTVT.

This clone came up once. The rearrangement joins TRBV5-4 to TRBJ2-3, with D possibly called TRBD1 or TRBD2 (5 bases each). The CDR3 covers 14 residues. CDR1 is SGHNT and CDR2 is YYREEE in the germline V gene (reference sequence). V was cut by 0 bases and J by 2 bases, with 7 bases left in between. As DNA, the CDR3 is TGTGCCAGCAGCTTGGCCGGGACCACAGATACGCAGTATTTT. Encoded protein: CASSLAGTTDTQYF.

The CDR3 bases are TGTGCCAGCAGCTTTGGGGAAAACAGCAATCAGCCCCAGCATTTT. Translation gives CASSFGENSNQPQHF. This sequence joins TRBV5-5 and TRBJ1-5; D is unclear. The CDR3 spans 15 residues. Trimming took off 2 bases at V and 1 base at J, with 10 bases between the two ends. Germline CDR1 SGHKS, CDR2 YYEKEE (reference sequence).

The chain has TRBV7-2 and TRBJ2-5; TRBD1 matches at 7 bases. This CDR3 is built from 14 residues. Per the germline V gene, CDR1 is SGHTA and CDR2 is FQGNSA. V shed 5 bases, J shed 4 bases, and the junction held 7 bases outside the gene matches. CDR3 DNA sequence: TGTGCCAGCAGCGACAGGGTTTCGGGAGAGACCCAGTACTTC. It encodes CASSDRVSGETQYF.

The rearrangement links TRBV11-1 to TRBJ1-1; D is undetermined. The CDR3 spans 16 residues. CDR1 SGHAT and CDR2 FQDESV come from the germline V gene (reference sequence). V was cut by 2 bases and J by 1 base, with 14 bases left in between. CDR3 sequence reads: CASSLRATARNTEAFF. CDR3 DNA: TGTGCCAGCAGCTTAAGGGCAACTGCCAGGAACACTGAAGCTTTCTTT.

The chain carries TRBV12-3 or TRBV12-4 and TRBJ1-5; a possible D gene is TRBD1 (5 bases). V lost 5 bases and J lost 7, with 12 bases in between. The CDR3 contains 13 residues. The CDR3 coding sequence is TGTGCCAGCAGTCAACATAGGGGACAGCCCCAGCATTTT. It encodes CASSQHRGQPQHF.

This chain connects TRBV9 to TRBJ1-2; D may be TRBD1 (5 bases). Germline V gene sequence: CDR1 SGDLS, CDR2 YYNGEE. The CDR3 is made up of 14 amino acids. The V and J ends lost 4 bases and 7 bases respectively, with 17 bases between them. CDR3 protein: CASSLSGGLVGYTF. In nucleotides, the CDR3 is TGTGCCAGCAGCCTATCGGGGGGGTTAGTTGGCTACACCTTC.

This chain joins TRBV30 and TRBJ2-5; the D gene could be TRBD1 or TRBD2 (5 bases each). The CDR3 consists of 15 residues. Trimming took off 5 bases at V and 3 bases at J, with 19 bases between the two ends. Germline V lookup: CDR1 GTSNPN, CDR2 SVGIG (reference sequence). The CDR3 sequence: CAWGPGQRGEETQYF. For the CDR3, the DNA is TGTGCCTGGGGCCCCGGGCAGAGGGGAGAAGAGACCCAGTACTTC.

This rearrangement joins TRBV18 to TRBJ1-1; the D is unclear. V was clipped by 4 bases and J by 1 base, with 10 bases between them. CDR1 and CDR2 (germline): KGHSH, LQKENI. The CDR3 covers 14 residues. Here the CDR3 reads CASSLGIGNTEAFF. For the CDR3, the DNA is TGTGCCAGCTCACTCGGCATTGGGAACACTGAAGCTTTCTTT. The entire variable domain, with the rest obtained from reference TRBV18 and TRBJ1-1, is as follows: NAGVMQNPRHLVRRRGQEARLRCSPMKGHSHVYWYRQLPEEGLKFMVYLQKENIIDESGMPKERFSAEFPKEGPSILRIQQVVRGDSAAYFCASSLGIGNTEAFFGQGTRLTVV.